A single T cell receptor (beta chain) is shown here with its context. Its cognate antigen is unknown. What was amplified from RNA transcripts were TCR beta CDR3 regions. During a first-round RT-PCR of the TCR CDR3, the HTBI primer set was used. In TCRdb, the multiplex PCR reads were re-called with MiXCR into one record per CDR3 protein. Here the sample spans 750,000 to 950,000 distinct CDR3 sequences, 38% being singletons. This sample is drawn from a study of T cells in Graves' hyperthyroidism and ophthalmopathy. Findings and limits, study-wide: Separation of ophthalmopathy from stable hyperthyroidism was achieved by a 13 V-J model.

Absence of ophthalmopathy progression within 18 months defined stable Graves' hyperthyroidism. Investigators excluded patients with uncontrolled infection, other autoimmune disease, pregnancy or lactation. V trimming: 4 bases; J trimming: 3 bases; junction bases outside the gene matches: 11. This CDR3 is 18 amino acids long. The germline CDR1 and CDR2 sequences are SNHLY and FYNNEI. The sequence came from a man younger than 35 with Graves' hyperthyroidism. The chain carries TRBV2 and TRBJ1-6, with 8 bases aligning to TRBD1. The material sequenced was blood. The CDR3 nucleotides are TGTGCCAGCAGTGTACCAGGACAGGGTCCTATCTATAATTCACCCCTCCACTTT. Translated: CASSVPGQGPIYNSPLHF. Full variable domain (missing parts from reference TRBV2 and TRBJ1-6): EPEVTQTPSHQVTQMGQEVILRCVPISNHLYFYWYRQILGQKVEFLVSFYNNEISEKSEIFDDQFSVERPDGSNFTLKIRSTKLEDSAMYFCASSVPGQGPIYNSPLHFGNGTRLTVT.